A single sample gave rise to the 2 T cell receptor beta chains below, sequenced in a study of blood T cell repertoires in COVID-19. TCRdb keeps only in-frame clones here, not all; method: immunoSEQ multiplex PCR. The sample contains 70,000 or so clones, roughly 80% of which appear only once. The sequenced sample consisted of peripheral blood. These receptors all stem from a man aged 55-75 years with acute or convalescent COVID-19.

The V call is TRBV29-1, the J call TRBJ1-1; D is perhaps TRBD1 (5 bases). Germline-derived CDR1 and CDR2 are SQVTM and ANQGSEA. V dropped 4 bases and J dropped 0 bases, with 9 bases sitting between them. This CDR3 comprises 13 residues. CDR3 bases: TGCAGCGTTGTCCGACAGCTGAACACTGAAGCTTTCTTT. This sequence encodes CSVVRQLNTEAFF.

V and J are TRBV11-2 and TRBJ2-5; 8 bases are shared with TRBD2. The CDR3 sequence is 15 residues long. With 2 bases clipped from V and 5 bases from J, the junction kept 7 bases outside the gene matches. Germline V gene sequence: CDR1 SGHAT, CDR2 FQNNGV. The CDR3, as DNA: TGTGCCAGCAGCTTAATTAGCGGGGCCGGGGAGACCCAGTACTTC. Its protein product is CASSLISGAGETQYF.